The rows below give T cell receptor beta chains drawn from one sample of a study of blood T cell repertoires in COVID-19. Using immunoSEQ multiplex PCR, the repertoire was profiled, and TCRdb retains in-frame clones only, with some absent. The sample yields 300,000 to 350,000 clones, approximately 90% seen once. The sample taken for sequencing was PBMCs or T cells enriched from blood (not recorded which). These receptors all come from a woman in her twenties or thirties who had been exposed to COVID-19. Both conserved end residues are part of each CDR3. A D gene is named only where the DNA matches it firmly. Some rows have no size entry. The others give once, few or many, or a class for an expanded clone.

clone size | J gene | D gene | V gene | CDR3 protein | CDR3 DNA
NA | TRBJ2-5 | TRBD2 | TRBV6-1 | CASSEEGGLAGGGETQYF | TGTGCCAGCAGTGAAGAGGGGGGACTAGCGGGAGGCGGGGAGACCCAGTACTTC
NA | TRBJ2-2 | NA | TRBV4-1 | CASSQGHRTGELFF | TGCGCCAGCAGCCAAGGGCACCGCACCGGGGAGCTGTTTTTT
NA | TRBJ2-2 | TRBD2 | TRBV7-9 | CASSLAGGFAGELFF | TGTGCCAGCAGCCTAGCGGGGGGTTTCGCCGGGGAGCTGTTTTTT
NA | TRBJ1-1 | NA | TRBV11-2 | CASSLVNGLRAFF | TGTGCCAGCAGCTTAGTTAACGGTCTGAGAGCTTTCTTT
NA | TRBJ1-2 | NA | TRBV6-5 | CASGAGNRPNYGYTF | TGTGCCAGCGGGGCAGGGAATCGCCCTAACTATGGCTACACCTTC
NA | TRBJ2-3 | NA | TRBV7-2 | CASSLVVDTQYF | TGTGCCAGCAGCTTAGTAGTGGATACGCAGTATTTT
NA | TRBJ2-3 | NA | TRBV3-1/TRBV3-2 | CASSQGGASTDTQYF | TGTGCCAGCAGCCAGGGGGGGGCCAGCACAGATACGCAGTATTTT
NA | TRBJ2-7 | TRBD1 | TRBV7-2 | CASSLGQGRYYEQYF | TGTGCCAGCAGCCTCGGACAGGGAAGGTACTACGAGCAGTACTTC
few | TRBJ1-1 | TRBD1 | TRBV4-3 | CASSQKLWTGGVGTEAFF | TGCGCCAGCAGCCAAAAGCTGTGGACAGGGGGCGTCGGGACTGAAGCTTTCTTT
NA | TRBJ1-3 | TRBD1 | TRBV7-8 | CASSLGQGAGNTIYF | TGTGCCAGCAGCTTAGGACAGGGAGCTGGAAACACCATATATTTT
NA | TRBJ2-3 | TRBD1 | TRBV5-1 | CASRPGQRTDTQYF | TGCGCCAGCAGACCGGGACAGCGAACAGATACGCAGTATTTT
NA | TRBJ1-4 | NA | TRBV4-2 | CASSPTKSSRGLRRPNEKLFF | TGTGCCAGCAGCCCGACGAAATCGTCCCGGGGATTGAGACGGCCGAATGAAAAACTGTTTTTT
NA | TRBJ1-6 | TRBD1 | TRBV25-1 | CASRDSGRNSPLHF | TGTGCCAGCCGGGACAGCGGACGGAATTCACCCCTCCACTTT
NA | TRBJ2-1 | NA | TRBV19 | CASSVRGGIYNEQFF | TGTGCCAGTAGTGTCCGCGGGGGCATTTACAATGAGCAGTTCTTC
NA | TRBJ1-2 | NA | TRBV23-1 | CASSHPRYRATRGSWGGYTF | TGCGCCAGCAGTCACCCTAGATACCGAGCGACCAGGGGAAGCTGGGGAGGCTACACCTTC
NA | TRBJ1-1 | TRBD1 | TRBV7-6 | CASSGTESITEAFF | TGTGCCAGCAGCGGGACAGAATCAATCACTGAAGCTTTCTTT
NA | TRBJ2-5 | TRBD1 | TRBV20-1 | CSGGQQETQYF | TGCAGTGGGGGACAGCAAGAGACCCAGTACTTC
NA | TRBJ1-2 | TRBD1 | TRBV3-1/TRBV3-2 | CASSLRTGGGYTF | TGTGCCAGCAGCCTGCGGACAGGGGGCGGCTACACCTTC
NA | TRBJ1-2 | NA | TRBV5-5 | CASSQIVGPYGYTF | TGTGCCAGCAGCCAGATCGTGGGGCCTTATGGCTACACCTTC
NA | TRBJ1-1 | NA | TRBV29-1 | CSVERGSTEAFF | TGCAGCGTTGAGAGAGGGAGCACTGAAGCTTTCTTT